This T cell receptor (beta chain) comes out of a study of T cell responses to AZD1222 COVID-19 vaccine. Overall study findings and caveats: Donors in the cohort were predominantly white British and more often female, and clonal diversity was possibly underestimated. Dominant at 160-218 and 743-854, vaccine-associated CD4 TCRs also spanned spike. Repertoires were obtained only post-peak T cell response.

Sequenced by immunoSEQ multiplex PCR; TCRdb stores in-frame clones only, minus some. The sample gives approximately 76,000 clones, just over 90% of which show up once; 4.5% is in the top ten. Note on this clone: The antigen is undetermined.

The CDR3 runs 16 residues. CDR1 LNHNV and CDR2 YYDKDF come from the germline V gene (reference sequence). V was trimmed by 1 base and J by 2 bases, leaving 11 bases between them. This sequence was found in an adult in good health. The genes are TRBV15 and TRBJ2-2, with a tentative D call TRBD1 (6 bases). The sample was peripheral blood, taken on day 0 of MenACWY control vaccination. The CDR3 DNA is TGTGCCACCAGCAGAGCCCGGGACATTAACACCGGGGAGCTGTTTTTT. Its protein product is CATSRARDINTGELFF.